This TCR beta chain came from a study of response to subunit inactivated influenza vaccine. Notes on the study in general: Each seasonal flu vaccination may recruit only limited new T cells, authors suggested.

Via MiXCR, TCRdb re-called the RT-PCR reads, giving one row per CDR3 protein. The data hold approximately 680,000 distinct CDR3 sequences, with roughly 14% observed a single time. J lost 6 bases, V lost 4 bases, and 6 bases had no gene match. Germline lookup yields CDR1 SGHRS and CDR2 YFSETQ. The CDR3 has 15 residues. This clonotype showed up just a few times. The antigen is not known. Source: PBMCs from blood, taken less than 13 days after vaccination. The J gene is TRBJ2-7, the V gene TRBV5-1; TRBD2 matches at 14 bases. This TCR was sampled from a man in his fifties or sixties who received an inactivated influenza vaccine. The CDR3 loop is CASSEGLAGVGEQYF. CDR3 coding DNA: TGCGCCAGCAGCGAGGGACTAGCGGGAGTGGGCGAGCAGTACTTC.